The next 30 T cell receptor beta chains were all read from a single sample in a study of beta chain features in type 1 diabetes. The authors reverse transcribed all of the isolated RNA, so sequencing captured expressed TCRB transcripts. Sequencing was performed with immunoSEQ multiplex PCR; in TCRdb, only in-frame clones are kept and a portion is missing. The table shows hundreds of thousands of clones, with 7.5% to 10% occurring only once. The sample consisted of naive CD4+ T cells from blood. The receptors here all came from a woman under 30 in good health.

V is TRBV13 and J is TRBJ2-1; TRBD2 aligns across 10 bases. J was trimmed by 8 bases and V by 5 bases; bases with no gene match: 12. The CDR3 is 16 residues long. The germline V gene encodes CDR1 PRHDT and CDR2 FYEKMQ (reference sequence). The CDR3 loop reads CASSPPDSGRFHEQFF. DNA for the CDR3: TGTGCCAGCAGCCCCCCCGATAGCGGGAGGTTCCATGAGCAGTTCTTC. Looking up the rest from reference TRBV13 and TRBJ2-1 gives the full variable domain: AAGVIQSPRHLIKEKRETATLKCYPIPRHDTVYWYQQGPGQDPQFLISFYEKMQSDKGSIPDRFSAQQFSDYHSELNMSSLELGDSALYFCASSPPDSGRFHEQFFGPGTRLTVL.

This chain links TRBV6-5 with TRBJ2-5; the match to TRBD2 covers 9 bases. The V gene's germline CDR1 is MNHEY and CDR2 SVGAGI. V shed 6 bases and J 0 bases; nucleotides not matched to a gene: 2. The CDR3 has 14 residues. DNA for the CDR3: TGTGCCAGCAGGGTAGCGGGGGACCAAGAGACCCAGTACTTC. Translation: CASRVAGDQETQYF.

The chain has TRBV5-1 and TRBJ1-6; tentatively, D is TRBD1 (6 bases). The CDR3 runs to 16 residues. The germline V gene encodes CDR1 SGHRS and CDR2 YFSETQ. V lost 4 bases and J lost 0, with 11 bases in between. In nucleotides, the CDR3 is TGCGCCAGCAGCGGGCAGGGGAGCTCCTATAATTCACCCCTCCACTTT. Translated: CASSGQGSSYNSPLHF. The variable domain in full, completed from reference TRBV5-1 and TRBJ1-6, reads KAGVTQTPRYLIKTRGQQVTLSCSPISGHRSVSWYQQTPGQGLQFLFEYFSETQRNKGNFPGRFSGRQFSNSRSEMNVSTLELGDSALYLCASSGQGSSYNSPLHFGNGTRLTVT.

The chain combines TRBV5-1 with TRBJ2-4, with D perhaps matching TRBD1 (6 bases). The CDR3 length is 14 residues. Germline loops: CDR1 SGHRS, CDR2 YFSETQ. V shed 5 bases and J shed 7 bases, with 16 bases lying between them. CDR3 DNA: TGCGCCAGCAGTGATGGCACAGGGTTTAACATTCAGTACTTC. Encoded protein: CASSDGTGFNIQYF.

The chain has TRBV5-1 and TRBJ1-2, with TRBD1 matching 10 bases. Per germline, CDR1 SGHRS and CDR2 YFSETQ. The CDR3 runs to 15 residues. With 4 bases clipped from V and 2 bases from J, the junction kept 5 bases outside the gene matches. CDR3 sequence (DNA): TGCGCCAGCAGCGACACGGGACAGGGGAACTATGGCTACACCTTC. Protein product: CASSDTGQGNYGYTF. Using reference TRBV5-1 and TRBJ1-2 for the parts outside the CDR3, the full variable domain is KAGVTQTPRYLIKTRGQQVTLSCSPISGHRSVSWYQQTPGQGLQFLFEYFSETQRNKGNFPGRFSGRQFSNSRSEMNVSTLELGDSALYLCASSDTGQGNYGYTFGSGTRLTVV.

CDR3 residues: CASSLGRVGEKLFF. CDR3 DNA sequence: TGTGCCAGCAGCTTAGGCAGGGTCGGGGAAAAACTGTTTTTT. The chain is built from TRBV7-8 and TRBJ1-4; tentatively, D is TRBD1 (5 bases). The V gene's germline CDR1 is SGHVS and CDR2 FQNEAQ. Trimming cost V 1 base and J 8 bases, with 11 bases left between them. The CDR3 has 14 amino acids.

This chain connects TRBV2 to TRBJ2-7, with 11 bases lining up with TRBD2. The CDR3 contains 15 residues. V shed 6 bases, J shed 0 bases, and the junction held 4 bases outside the gene matches. Germline V gene sequence: CDR1 SNHLY, CDR2 FYNNEI. The CDR3 DNA reads TGTGCCAGCAGAGGACTAGCGGGTCCCTCCTACGAGCAGTACTTC. Translation: CASRGLAGPSYEQYF.

This clone was counted only a few times. The chain links TRBV2 to TRBJ1-2, with 9 bases that match TRBD1. The CDR3 is 15 residues long. Germline assignment: CDR1 SNHLY and CDR2 FYNNEI. The trim removed 7 bases at V and 7 bases at J, leaving 13 bases unmatched. CDR3 coding DNA: TGTGCCAGCACCAGAACTGGGACAGGGTCGGGTGGCTACACCTTC. It translates to CASTRTGTGSGGYTF.

The gene calls are TRBV6-1 and TRBJ1-1, with D perhaps matching TRBD1 (6 bases). Germline CDR1 MNHNS, CDR2 SASEGT. CDR3 size: 14 residues. Deletions cut 7 bases from V and 0 bases from J, with 12 bases between. DNA of the CDR3: TGTGCCAGCATGGGGGCAGGGGTGAACACTGAAGCTTTCTTT. Translated: CASMGAGVNTEAFF.

This clone was seen a handful of times. The chain joins TRBV7-9 to TRBJ2-5, with 8 bases that match TRBD1. This CDR3 region has 15 residues. J gave up 5 bases and V 6 bases, and 11 bases lay outside the gene matches. Germline V gives CDR1 SEHNR, CDR2 FQNEAQ (reference sequence). The CDR3: CASSQLPGGGETQYF. The DNA for the CDR3 is TGTGCCAGCAGTCAGTTGCCAGGGGGCGGGGAGACCCAGTACTTC.

This chain links TRBV9 with TRBJ1-2; 8 bases are shared with TRBD1. The junction had 0 bases not matched to a gene; V was cut back by 3 bases and J by 2 bases. The germline V gene encodes CDR1 SGDLS and CDR2 YYNGEE. The length of the CDR3 is 13 residues. The CDR3 DNA follows: TGTGCCAGCAGCGCAGGGGGCAACTATGGCTACACCTTC. It yields the protein CASSAGGNYGYTF. The full variable domain, in which reference TRBV9 and TRBJ1-2 provide the parts outside the CDR3, is DSGVTQTPKHLITATGQRVTLRCSPRSGDLSVYWYQQSLDQGLQFLIQYYNGEERAKGNILERFSAQQFPDLHSELNLSSLELGDSALYFCASSAGGNYGYTFGSGTRLTVV.

The rearrangement joins TRBV15 to TRBJ1-2, with a tentative D call TRBD1 (6 bases). The germline V gene encodes CDR1 LNHNV and CDR2 YYDKDF (reference sequence). The V and J ends lost 0 bases and 7 bases respectively, with 21 bases between them. The CDR3 has 17 residues. The CDR3 spells CATSRDAGASASSGYTF. The CDR3 DNA sequence: TGTGCCACCAGCAGAGATGCGGGGGCGAGTGCGAGTAGTGGCTACACCTTC.

The chain carries TRBV6-5 and TRBJ1-4, with 9 bases identical to TRBD1. Germline assignment: CDR1 MNHEY and CDR2 SVGAGI. Trimming cost V 2 bases and J 7 bases; bases outside gene matches: 2. The CDR3 is 14 amino acids. The chain's CDR3 is CASSYTGGSEKLFF. The CDR3, as DNA: TGTGCCAGCAGTTACACAGGGGGCAGTGAAAAACTGTTTTTT.

This chain connects TRBV5-1 to TRBJ1-4; D is possibly TRBD1 (5 bases). The CDR3 is 14 amino acids. Germline V gene lookup returns CDR1 SGHRS and CDR2 YFSETQ. The V end was cut by 5 bases, the J end by 3 bases, with 11 bases between. DNA of the CDR3: TGCGCCAGCAGGCCAGGGCTGGCTAATGAAAAACTGTTTTTT. It is translated as CASRPGLANEKLFF.

A few counts support this clone. The chain couples TRBV2 to TRBJ2-2, with 9 nucleotides matching TRBD1. J was trimmed by 3 bases and V by 6 bases; bases with no gene match: 5. CDR3 length: 15 amino acids. Germline assignment: CDR1 SNHLY and CDR2 FYNNEI. CDR3 in amino acids: CASRKQGADTGELFF. For the CDR3, the DNA is TGTGCCAGCAGGAAACAGGGGGCGGACACCGGGGAGCTGTTTTTT.

V usage is TRBV28 and J usage is TRBJ1-1; TRBD1 agrees at 7 bases. Germline lookup yields CDR1 MDHEN and CDR2 SYDVKM. CDR3 size: 16 residues. The V segment lost 4 bases and the J segment 3 bases; nucleotides outside the gene matches: 11. CDR3 sequence (DNA): TGTGCCAGCAGTTCGATAAAACAGGGGAAATACACTGAAGCTTTCTTT. Its translation: CASSSIKQGKYTEAFF.

The table lists this clone with a few counts. The chain couples TRBV6-5 to TRBJ1-6; maybe TRBD1 (5 bases). There are 15 residues in the CDR3. Germline V gene lookup returns CDR1 MNHEY and CDR2 SVGAGI. Trimming stripped 5 bases from V and 11 bases from J, with 19 bases between. The CDR3 region is CASSAQGSPNPPLHF. CDR3 DNA sequence: TGTGCCAGCAGTGCCCAGGGTTCGCCTAACCCACCCCTCCACTTT.

The chain uses TRBV5-1 and TRBJ2-1; TRBD2 might be the D (6 bases). Germline lookup yields CDR1 SGHRS and CDR2 YFSETQ. The CDR3 sequence is 15 residues long. The ends were cut back, 1 base at V and 8 bases at J, with 16 bases in the middle. The CDR3 nucleotides are TGCGCCAGCAGCTTGTTCGGGACTCCAGACGATGAGCAGTTCTTC. This encodes CASSLFGTPDDEQFF.

As concerns this clone: This CDR3 is also generated by other DNA sequences in the sample. The chain is built from TRBV5-1 and TRBJ2-1; perhaps TRBD1 as D (6 bases). The germline CDR1 and CDR2 sequences are SGHRS and YFSETQ. V was shortened by 0 bases and J by 6 bases, with 10 bases between the two germline ends. There are 14 residues in the CDR3. The CDR3 is CASSLGLGGNEQFF. DNA for the CDR3: TGCGCCAGCAGCTTGGGTCTAGGGGGCAATGAGCAGTTCTTC.

The table lists this clone with a few counts. The rearrangement uses TRBV4-2 and TRBJ2-5, with 7 bases that match TRBD2. The length of the CDR3 is 15 residues. With 1 base clipped from V and 5 bases from J, the junction kept 7 bases outside the gene matches. Germline loops: CDR1 LGHNA, CDR2 YNFKEQ. For the CDR3, the DNA is TGTGCCAGCAGCCAAGGGGCGGGGGTACGGGAGACCCAGTACTTC. Residues: CASSQGAGVRETQYF.

This chain connects TRBV4-1 to TRBJ1-1, with TRBD1 as a possible D gene (6 bases). The V end was cut by 1 base, the J end by 5 bases, with 11 bases between. The V gene's germline CDR1 is MGHRA and CDR2 YSYEKL. The CDR3 has 14 amino acids. The CDR3 reads CASSQGWGPTEAFF. CDR3 DNA: TGCGCCAGCAGCCAAGGCTGGGGGCCAACTGAAGCTTTCTTT.

This clone was observed a handful of times. Other nucleotide sequences from this sample produce the same CDR3. The chain carries TRBV5-1 and TRBJ1-1, with D tentatively TRBD1 (6 bases). Germline CDR1 reads SGHRS; CDR2 reads YFSETQ. V gave up 0 bases and J gave up 4 bases, with 10 bases separating them. The CDR3 has 14 residues. The CDR3 here is CASSLARGGTEAFF. CDR3 in DNA: TGCGCCAGCAGCTTGGCCAGGGGTGGCACTGAAGCTTTCTTT.

V usage is TRBV10-3 and J usage is TRBJ2-5, with TRBD2 as a possible D gene (7 bases). Germline CDR1 reads ENHRY; CDR2 reads SYGVKD. V lost 7 bases and J 5 bases, leaving 14 bases between the germline ends. This CDR3 comprises 13 residues. The CDR3 DNA is TGTGCCATCATGGGGGGGGGCGCGGAGACCCAGTACTTC. It translates to CAIMGGGAETQYF.

This clone was detected only a few times. The rearrangement uses TRBV19 and TRBJ1-2; D is possibly TRBD1 (6 bases). Germline loops: CDR1 LNHDA, CDR2 SQIVND (reference sequence). Trimming cost V 10 bases and J 4 bases, with 10 bases left between them. This CDR3 spans 11 amino acids. The CDR3 region has the DNA TGTGCCACCGGACAGCTCTATGGCTACACCTTC. This gives the protein CATGQLYGYTF.

The chain has TRBV2 and TRBJ2-5; D may be TRBD2 (7 bases). This CDR3 is 19 amino acids long. Germline CDR1 SNHLY, CDR2 FYNNEI. Deletions cut 4 bases from V and 1 base from J, with 25 bases between. In nucleotides, the CDR3 is TGTGCCAGCAGTGGGAACCCCAAACCAGCGCGGGGGCCCCAAGAGACCCAGTACTTC. It specifies CASSGNPKPARGPQETQYF.

This clone occurred a few times. This chain joins TRBV18 and TRBJ1-1; TRBD1 aligns across 7 bases. Trimming cost V 1 base and J 0 bases; bases outside gene matches: 5. Per the germline V gene, CDR1 is KGHSH and CDR2 is LQKENI. The CDR3 is 16 amino acids. CDR3 in DNA: TGTGCCAGCTCACCACTTCAGGGGGAACTGAACACTGAAGCTTTCTTT. Translating gives CASSPLQGELNTEAFF.

This clone has just a few counts. The V and J genes are TRBV5-4 and TRBJ2-3; 12 bases agree with TRBD2. This CDR3 region has 15 residues. J was trimmed by 3 bases and V by 2 bases; bases with no gene match: 1. Germline V CDR1 and CDR2: SGHNT, YYREEE (reference sequence). The DNA of the CDR3 is TGTGCCAGCAGCTTTGGGACTAGCGGGACAGATACGCAGTATTTT. Protein sequence: CASSFGTSGTDTQYF.

The gene calls are TRBV7-2 and TRBJ1-2; D is ambiguous. The CDR3 is 13 residues long. Trimming shortened V by 5 bases and J by 8 bases, and 15 bases separated the two germline ends. Germline V lookup: CDR1 SGHTA, CDR2 FQGNSA. The CDR3 DNA sequence: TGTGCCAGCAGCCTGGGCCCACAGAGAGGCTACACCTTC. This codes for CASSLGPQRGYTF.

This clone showed up just a few times. The genes are TRBV9 and TRBJ2-7; 9 nucleotides agree with TRBD2. The CDR3 is 14 residues long. With 3 bases clipped from V and 8 bases from J, the junction kept 9 bases outside the gene matches. Looked up from germline, CDR1 is SGDLS and CDR2 is YYNGEE. In DNA form, the CDR3 reads TGTGCCAGCAGCGATAGCGGGAGTTTTACGAAGCAGTACTTC. Amino acids: CASSDSGSFTKQYF.

This clone was recorded a few times. The CDR3 sequence: CASSPGLAGVSDTQYF. The CDR3 DNA is TGCGCCAGCAGCCCCGGACTAGCGGGAGTATCTGATACGCAGTATTTT. The J gene is TRBJ2-3, the V gene TRBV5-1, with 13 bases fitting TRBD2. Trimming took 4 bases from V and 6 from J; bases not matched to a gene: 8. The CDR3 is 16 amino acids. The V gene's germline CDR1 is SGHRS and CDR2 YFSETQ.